The 23 T cell receptor beta chains below all came from one sample that was sequenced in a study of cytomegalovirus exposure and HLA in healthy donors. Primers included in the PCR were 60 Vbeta and 13 Jbeta primers. The repertoire was sequenced with immunoSEQ multiplex PCR; TCRdb's copy has only in-frame clones and lacks some. Found here are tens of thousands of clones, around 80% of them singletons; the top ten hold over 2.5%. The sample consisted of PBMCs. All receptors derive from a woman younger than 45 in good health and CMV-seronegative.

The V and J genes are TRBV27 and TRBJ2-1; TRBD1 might be the D (6 bases). The length of the CDR3 is 14 residues. CDR1 is MNHEY and CDR2 is SMNVEV in the germline V gene (reference sequence). With 6 bases removed from V and 7 bases from J, the gap between germline ends came to 16 bases. Here the CDR3 DNA reads TGTGCCAGCAGCTACGGGACACCTCATAATGAGCAGTTCTTC. Protein: CASSYGTPHNEQFF.

The CDR3, as DNA: TGTGCCAGCAGCTTACAGGACTACCAAGAGACCCAGTACTTC. This sequence encodes CASSLQDYQETQYF. The gene calls are TRBV7-2 and TRBJ2-5, with a possible D match to TRBD2 (5 bases). The CDR3 is made up of 14 amino acids. Germline V gene sequence: CDR1 SGHTA, CDR2 FQGNSA. The germline V and J ends were trimmed by 2 bases and 0 bases, with 7 bases remaining between them. Complete variable domain (other parts from reference TRBV7-2 and TRBJ2-5): GAGVSQSPSNKVTEKGKDVELRCDPISGHTALYWYRQSLGQGLEFLIYFQGNSAPDKSGLPSDRFSAERTGGSVSTLTIQRTQQEDSAVYLCASSLQDYQETQYFGPGTRLLVL.

This clone has a handful of counts. The CDR3 loop is CASSLFVQTGEAFF. DNA for the CDR3: TGTGCCAGCAGTTTGTTTGTTCAGACAGGGGAAGCTTTCTTT. This chain connects TRBV28 to TRBJ1-1; 7 bases line up with TRBD1. This CDR3 contains 14 residues. J gave up 8 bases and V 3 bases, and 9 bases lay outside the gene matches. Germline CDR1 reads MDHEN; CDR2 reads SYDVKM.

The rearrangement uses TRBV7-2 and TRBJ1-5, with D possibly TRBD1 on 6 matching bases. CDR1 and CDR2 (germline): SGHTA, FQGNSA. V was shortened by 5 bases and J by 5 bases, with 13 bases between the two germline ends. The CDR3 is made up of 14 amino acids. CDR3 region: CASSRGGLHQPQHF. CDR3 sequence (DNA): TGTGCCAGCAGCCGGGGGGGGCTCCATCAGCCCCAGCATTTT.

The CDR3 here is CASSLGHPSNSPLHF. CDR3 DNA: TGTGCCAGCAGCTTAGGACATCCAAGTAATTCACCCCTCCACTTT. This chain uses TRBV13 with TRBJ1-6; D unresolved. V lost 0 bases and J 6 bases, leaving 9 bases between the germline ends. CDR3 length: 15 residues. Germline V gives CDR1 PRHDT, CDR2 FYEKMQ (reference sequence).

Notes on this clone: Germline and junction disagree at one end, which may indicate a read error. The genes are TRBV7-9 and TRBJ2-3; possible D gene TRBD2, 6 bases. The CDR3 has 15 residues. Per germline, CDR1 SEHNR and CDR2 FQNEAQ (reference sequence). The CDR3 DNA reads TGTTCCAGCAGCCCACCTGGGACTTCGACAGATACGCAGTATTTT. This encodes CSSSPPGTSTDTQYF.

The chain couples TRBV5-4 to TRBJ2-3, with TRBD1 identical over 8 bases. The V gene's germline CDR1 is SGHNT and CDR2 YYREEE (reference sequence). The CDR3 consists of 15 residues. V shed 4 bases, J shed 0 bases, and the junction held 4 bases outside the gene matches. CDR3 DNA: TGTGCCAGCAGCCCCGGGACAGGTAGCACAGATACGCAGTATTTT. The encoded protein is CASSPGTGSTDTQYF.

The chain couples TRBV7-2 to TRBJ1-6, with D perhaps TRBD1 (6 bases). V was cut by 6 bases and J by 6 bases, with 9 bases left in between. This CDR3 has 13 residues. CDR1 and CDR2 (germline): SGHTA, FQGNSA. CDR3 nucleotide sequence: TGTGCCAGCAGACAGGGCTTTAATTCACCCCTCCACTTT. Its protein is CASRQGFNSPLHF.

The chain couples TRBV28 to TRBJ1-1; 8 bases match TRBD1. Germline V lookup: CDR1 MDHEN, CDR2 SYDVKM. Trimming at V came to 4 bases and at J to 11 bases, leaving 9 bases not matched to a gene. CDR3 length: 13 amino acids. CDR3 in amino acids: CASSYLGQGSAFF. CDR3 DNA: TGTGCCAGCAGTTACCTAGGACAGGGTAGCGCTTTCTTT. Together with reference TRBV28 and TRBJ1-1, the CDR3 gives the full variable domain: DVKVTQSSRYLVKRTGEKVFLECVQDMDHENMFWYRQDPGLGLRLIYFSYDVKMKEKGDIPEGYSVSREKKERFSLILESASTNQTSMYLCASSYLGQGSAFFGQGTRLTVV.

The chain combines TRBV10-1 with TRBJ2-1, with 7 bases that match TRBD2. V lost 6 bases and J lost 0; bases outside the gene matches: 2. CDR1 is WNHNN, CDR2 SYGVQD, per germline (reference sequence). The CDR3 runs to 14 residues. CDR3 residues: CASSGGSSYNEQFF. CDR3 DNA: TGCGCCAGCAGCGGGGGGAGCTCCTACAATGAGCAGTTCTTC.

For this clone: The same CDR3 is also encoded by other DNA sequences in this sample. The V and J genes are TRBV27 and TRBJ1-1; D is possibly TRBD1 (6 bases). This CDR3 region has 13 residues. CDR1 and CDR2 from the germline V gene are MNHEY and SMNVEV (reference sequence). Trimming cost V 6 bases and J 1 base, with 9 bases left between them. The CDR3 here is CASSRQENTEAFF. CDR3 DNA: TGTGCCAGCAGCAGACAGGAGAACACTGAAGCTTTCTTT.

The V and J genes are TRBV5-1 and TRBJ2-5; TRBD2 matches at 7 bases. This CDR3 contains 14 residues. Germline trimming cut 0 bases from V and 5 bases from J; bases unmatched to any gene: 4. Germline assignment: CDR1 SGHRS and CDR2 YFSETQ. The CDR3 reads CASSLEGSGETQYF. CDR3 nucleotides: TGCGCCAGCAGCTTGGAGGGTAGCGGGGAGACCCAGTACTTC.

The chain links TRBV7-2 to TRBJ2-3; possibly TRBD1 for D (5 bases). The CDR3 is made up of 15 amino acids. Between the trimmed V and J ends, which lost 5 bases and 4 bases, there was a span of 16 bases. Germline assignment: CDR1 SGHTA and CDR2 FQGNSA. The CDR3 coding sequence is TGTGCCAGCAGCCCTAGAGACAGCTTGTCAGATACGCAGTATTTT. This gives the protein CASSPRDSLSDTQYF. The full variable domain, rest sourced from reference TRBV7-2 and TRBJ2-3, is GAGVSQSPSNKVTEKGKDVELRCDPISGHTALYWYRQSLGQGLEFLIYFQGNSAPDKSGLPSDRFSAERTGGSVSTLTIQRTQQEDSAVYLCASSPRDSLSDTQYFGPGTRLTVL.

This chain connects TRBV6-5 to TRBJ2-1, with 8 bases that match TRBD2. Germline assignment: CDR1 MNHEY and CDR2 SVGAGI. The CDR3 totals 15 residues. V gave up 5 bases and J gave up 7 bases; unmatched junction bases: 10. The CDR3 nucleotides read TGTGCCAGCAGTCATGACGGACTAGCAGGTAATGAGCAGTTCTTC. Protein: CASSHDGLAGNEQFF.

CDR3 DNA sequence: TGTGCCAGCAGATCACCCGCGGGGAGGGGAGGAACTGAAGCTTTCTTT. Protein product: CASRSPAGRGGTEAFF. The chain carries TRBV4-2 and TRBJ1-1, with a tentative D call TRBD1 (5 bases). The CDR3 is 16 residues long. The germline V and J ends were trimmed by 6 bases and 5 bases, with 22 bases remaining between them. Germline values: CDR1 LGHNA, CDR2 YNFKEQ.

The chain is built from TRBV2 and TRBJ2-3; D perhaps matches TRBD2 (6 bases). Germline CDR1 SNHLY, CDR2 FYNNEI. CDR3 length equals 16 residues. Trimming removed 1 base at V and 4 bases at J, with 15 bases between. In nucleotides, the CDR3 is TGTGCCAGCAGTGAAGATGGGCGGGGTGGGTCAGATACGCAGTATTTT. This gives the protein CASSEDGRGGSDTQYF. The full variable domain, its missing parts supplied by reference TRBV2 and TRBJ2-3, is EPEVTQTPSHQVTQMGQEVILRCVPISNHLYFYWYRQILGQKVEFLVSFYNNEISEKSEIFDDQFSVERPDGSNFTLKIRSTKLEDSAMYFCASSEDGRGGSDTQYFGPGTRLTVL.

The chain has TRBV11-2 and TRBJ2-7, with TRBD1 identical over 9 bases. Germline trimming cut 7 bases from V and 1 base from J; bases unmatched to any gene: 20. CDR1 is SGHAT, CDR2 FQNNGV, per germline. CDR3 length equals 19 residues. This CDR3 is CASISLKGQGSRWSYEQYF. As DNA, the CDR3 is TGTGCCAGCATTTCCCTAAAGGGACAGGGAAGTAGATGGTCCTACGAGCAGTACTTC.

V gene TRBV7-8 combines with J gene TRBJ1-1, with no clear D. The CDR3 is made up of 14 amino acids. CDR1 SGHVS and CDR2 FQNEAQ come from the germline V gene. V dropped 0 bases and J dropped 4 bases, with 9 bases sitting between them. The CDR3 protein is CASSLAGFGTEAFF. The CDR3 nucleotides are TGTGCCAGCAGCTTAGCCGGGTTTGGCACTGAAGCTTTCTTT.

V is TRBV29-1 and J is TRBJ2-7; 8 nucleotides agree with TRBD1. Germline trimming cut 4 bases from V and 3 bases from J; bases unmatched to any gene: 5. Germline CDR1 SQVTM, CDR2 ANQGSEA. This CDR3 spans 13 amino acids. CDR3 region: CSVVTGGHYEQYF. The CDR3 DNA follows: TGCAGCGTTGTTACAGGGGGGCACTACGAGCAGTACTTC.

Worth noting for this clone: An end of the junction differs from the germline gene, which may be a read error. This chain connects TRBV7-8 to TRBJ1-2; D possibly corresponds to TRBD1 (6 bases). The CDR3 is 11 amino acids. Germline values: CDR1 SGHVS, CDR2 FQNEAQ. The CDR3, as DNA: TGTGCCAGCAGCCCCCCCGGACAGCTGAAATTC. Protein product: CASSPPGQLKF.

The genes are TRBV21-1 and TRBJ1-5; the DNA was not used to check the table's D call, TRBD1. TRBV21-1 is a pseudogene segment. The CDR3 covers 20 residues. CDR3 sequence: CASSEVQGPLKPFSNQPQHF. Written as DNA, the CDR3 is TGTGCCAGCAGCGAGGTACAGGGACCTCTGAAACCCTTTAGCAATCAGCCCCAGCATTTT.

V gene TRBV5-6 combines with J gene TRBJ2-5; 7 bases map to TRBD1. The junction had 5 bases not matched to a gene; V was cut back by 4 bases and J by 5 bases. The germline V gene has CDR1 SGHDT and CDR2 YYEEEE. This CDR3 is built from 13 residues. The CDR3 protein is CASSTGDRETQYF. CDR3 sequence (DNA): TGTGCCAGCAGCACAGGGGATCGGGAGACCCAGTACTTC.

This clone was counted between two and nine times. The chain joins TRBV19 to TRBJ2-1; possibly TRBD1 for D (6 bases). Looked up from germline, CDR1 is LNHDA and CDR2 is SQIVND (reference sequence). The CDR3 consists of 15 residues. V shed 7 bases and J shed 0 bases, with 13 bases lying between them. The CDR3, as DNA: TGTGCCAGTAATTTACAACAGGGCTCCTACAATGAGCAGTTCTTC. It is translated as CASNLQQGSYNEQFF.